Following are 18 T cell receptor beta chains from one sample sequenced in a study of control samples from healthy donors and cancer patients (TCRdb year 2020). Receptors were amplified or captured by the immunoSEQ multiplex PCR assay. TCRdb stores this immuneACCESS table with in-frame sequences only. Part of the clones is absent; in the studies checked, under half of the shortfall reflects unresolved V genes, and no reason is known for the rest. A total of over 80,000 clones appear in this sample, around four fifths of them only once. The ten largest clones capture approximately 19% of the sample. The material sequenced was blood. The source is a man aged 30 to 39 in good health.

The gene calls are TRBV2 and TRBJ2-1; TRBD1 matches at 8 bases. Losses at the gene ends were 2 bases for V and 8 bases for J; bases not matched to a gene: 5. In germline, CDR1 is SNHLY, CDR2 FYNNEI. This CDR3 contains 14 residues. CDR3 nucleotide sequence: TGTGCCAGCAGTGAAACAACAGGGGGTTATGAGCAGTTCTTC. Its protein is CASSETTGGYEQFF.

This clone rates as medium-sized. The chain employs TRBV7-9 and TRBJ1-3; D gene unclear. The CDR3 loop spans 17 amino acids. Looked up from germline, CDR1 is SEHNR and CDR2 is FQNEAQ (reference sequence). Trimming stripped 5 bases from V and 4 bases from J, with 21 bases between. The CDR3: CASSPPPPGGVGNTIYF. The CDR3 DNA reads as TGTGCCAGCAGCCCACCCCCCCCCGGTGGCGTAGGAAACACCATATATTTT. Together with reference TRBV7-9 and TRBJ1-3, the CDR3 gives the full variable domain: DTGVSQNPRHKITKRGQNVTFRCDPISEHNRLYWYRQTLGQGPEFLTYFQNEAQLEKSRLLSDRFSAERPKGSFSTLEIQRTEQGDSAMYLCASSPPPPGGVGNTIYFGEGSWLTVV.

The chain carries TRBV28 and TRBJ1-2, with a possible D match to TRBD1 (6 bases). The V and J ends lost 6 bases and 5 bases respectively, with 16 bases between them. This CDR3 has 14 residues. Germline-derived CDR1 and CDR2 are MDHEN and SYDVKM. The CDR3 here is CASSLTGQRYGYTF. CDR3 DNA: TGTGCCAGCAGCCTCACCGGACAGAGATATGGCTACACCTTC.

The genes are TRBV29-1 and TRBJ2-1, with D tentatively TRBD2 (6 bases). Germline V CDR1 and CDR2: SQVTM, ANQGSEA. Trimming cost V 2 bases and J 8 bases, with 16 bases left between them. The CDR3 loop spans 14 amino acids. As DNA, the CDR3 is TGCAGCGTTGAAAGGACTCGATCGGGGGATGAGCAGTTCTTC. Its translation: CSVERTRSGDEQFF.

This clone showed up just once. Here the CDR3 DNA reads TGTGCCAGCAGCGTAGATGCGGGGAGCTCCTACAATGAGCAGTTCTTC. It translates to CASSVDAGSSYNEQFF. The V call is TRBV9, the J call TRBJ2-1; maybe TRBD2 (6 bases). This CDR3 is 16 amino acids long. Between the trimmed V and J ends, which lost 0 bases and 0 bases, there was a span of 10 bases. Germline CDR1 SGDLS, CDR2 YYNGEE.

A remark on this clone: Other DNA variants within this sample encode the same CDR3. This rearrangement joins TRBV30 to TRBJ1-5; D remains ambiguous. The CDR3 runs to 13 residues. Per the germline V gene, CDR1 is GTSNPN and CDR2 is SVGIG (reference sequence). V was trimmed by 1 base and J by 4 bases, leaving 8 bases between them. Here the CDR3 DNA reads TGTGCCTGGAGTGATACGGGGAATCAGCCCCAGCATTTT. This codes for CAWSDTGNQPQHF.

This rearrangement joins TRBV11-1 to TRBJ2-4, with D perhaps TRBD1 or TRBD2 (5 bases each). The CDR3 has 15 amino acids. V dropped 4 bases and J dropped 8 bases, with 18 bases sitting between them. From germline, CDR1 is SGHAT and CDR2 FQDESV (reference sequence). The CDR3, as DNA: TGTGCCAGCAGCTCCGCCGCTCTGGGGACGGACATTCAGTACTTC. It translates to CASSSAALGTDIQYF.

This chain connects TRBV6-5 to TRBJ2-1; the match to TRBD2 covers 11 bases. The CDR3 is 14 amino acids. V was pared by 5 bases and J by 5 bases, with 2 bases of the junction left unmatched. Looked up from germline, CDR1 is MNHEY and CDR2 is SVGAGI. CDR3 nucleotides: TGTGCCAGCAGTCATAGCGGGGGGGACAATGAGCAGTTCTTC. Residues: CASSHSGGDNEQFF.

The chain is built from TRBV6-6 and TRBJ2-3; no clear D gene. Trimming removed 4 bases at V and 0 bases at J, with 11 bases between. The CDR3 length is 15 residues. The germline V gene encodes CDR1 MNHNY and CDR2 SVGAGI (reference sequence). For the CDR3, the DNA is TGTGCCAGCAGTTTCAATCCCCTTAGCACAGATACGCAGTATTTT. This encodes CASSFNPLSTDTQYF.

The chain uses TRBV19 and TRBJ1-4; D is undetermined. The CDR3 length is 13 residues. The V end was cut by 1 base, the J end by 6 bases, with 6 bases between. Germline V gives CDR1 LNHDA, CDR2 SQIVND (reference sequence). CDR3 in amino acids: CASSIGTYEKLFF. The CDR3 bases are TGTGCCAGTAGTATAGGCACCTATGAAAAACTGTTTTTT. The complete variable domain, with remaining parts taken from reference TRBV19 and TRBJ1-4, reads DGGITQSPKYLFRKEGQNVTLSCEQNLNHDAMYWYRQDPGQGLRLIYYSQIVNDFQKGDIAEGYSVSREKKESFPLTVTSAQKNPTAFYLCASSIGTYEKLFFGSGTQLSVL.

Of note for this clone: Other DNA sequences from this sample encode an identical CDR3 as well. The CDR3 here is CASSQDRAQPQHF. CDR3 DNA: TGTGCCAGCAGCCAGGACAGGGCCCAGCCCCAGCATTTT. The gene calls are TRBV3-1 (or the pseudogene TRBV3-2) and TRBJ1-5, with 8 bases fitting TRBD1. The CDR3 has 13 amino acids. CDR1 and CDR2 from the germline V gene are LGHDT and YNNKEL (reference sequence). The J segment lost 7 bases and the V segment lost 3 bases, leaving 2 bases of the junction unmatched.

This clone was seen just once. The rearrangement joins TRBV18 to TRBJ1-1; D call uncertain. Looked up from germline, CDR1 is KGHSH and CDR2 is LQKENI. V was cut by 5 bases and J by 1 base, with 14 bases left in between. The CDR3 consists of 15 residues. The CDR3 reads CASSSRREENTEAFF. Written as DNA, the CDR3 is TGTGCCAGCTCATCCAGGAGGGAGGAGAACACTGAAGCTTTCTTT.

This clone was seen more than once but under ten times. A much larger clone lies a single base off, so this may be a read error. The V and J genes are TRBV6-6 and TRBJ1-1; unclear D gene. The germline gives CDR1 MNHNY, CDR2 SVGAGI (reference sequence). V shed 6 bases and J shed 4 bases, with 9 bases lying between them. The CDR3 totals 12 residues. The DNA of the CDR3 is TGTGCCAGCAGCTCATGGGGCACTGAAGCTTTCTTT. This gives the protein CASSSWGTEAFF.

The table lists this clone with a few counts. The chain uses TRBV6-5 and TRBJ1-1; D unclear. This CDR3 has 12 residues. V was clipped by 7 bases and J by 1 base, with 7 bases between them. Germline CDR1 is MNHEY and CDR2 is SVGAGI. The CDR3, as DNA: TGTGCCAGCATCTCCCAGAACACTGAAGCTTTCTTT. Translated, it gives CASISQNTEAFF.

This clone showed up just a few times. This chain uses TRBV27 with TRBJ1-4, with TRBD1 matching over 9 bases. The CDR3 covers 14 residues. Germline V CDR1 and CDR2: MNHEY, SMNVEV (reference sequence). J was trimmed by 7 bases and V by 6 bases; bases with no gene match: 6. CDR3 nucleotides: TGTGCCAGCAGGCAACAGGGGGCGGGTGAAAAACTGTTTTTT. Amino acids: CASRQQGAGEKLFF. Supplemented by reference TRBV27 and TRBJ1-4, the full variable domain reads EAQVTQNPRYLITVTGKKLTVTCSQNMNHEYMSWYRQDPGLGLRQIYYSMNVEVTDKGDVPEGYKVSRKEKRNFPLILESPSPNQTSLYFCASRQQGAGEKLFFGSGTQLSVL.

This CDR3 is CASSHSNSPLHF. In nucleotides, the CDR3 is TGTGCCAGCAGTCACAGCAATTCACCCCTCCACTTT. The chain couples TRBV12-3 or TRBV12-4 to TRBJ1-6; D gene uncertain. The CDR3 extends over 12 amino acids. Trimming stripped 5 bases from V and 7 bases from J, with 6 bases between.

The CDR3 DNA reads TGCGCCAGCAGCTTGGTTCGGGGGGCAAACACTGAAGCTTTCTTT. The encoded protein is CASSLVRGANTEAFF. This chain connects TRBV5-1 to TRBJ1-1; perhaps TRBD1 as D (6 bases). Trimming cost V 0 bases and J 2 bases, with 11 bases left between them. The germline V gene encodes CDR1 SGHRS and CDR2 YFSETQ. The length of the CDR3 is 15 residues.

V and J are TRBV6-2 or TRBV6-3 and TRBJ2-1, with a possible D match to TRBD2 (7 bases). V shed 5 bases and J shed 3 bases, with 11 bases lying between them. The germline gives CDR1 MNHEY, CDR2 SVGEGT. The CDR3 consists of 14 residues. The CDR3 DNA sequence: TGTGCCAGCAGTAGGGGGGGAGACTACAATGAGCAGTTCTTC. Protein sequence: CASSRGGDYNEQFF.